This paragraph covers one TCR beta chain sequence. The CDR3 sequence is 16 residues long. V lost 1 base to trimming and J lost 7 bases, with 16 bases between them. Germline V gene sequence: CDR1 LNHDA, CDR2 SQIVND (reference sequence). Assay: immunoSEQ multiplex PCR; the TCRdb copy retains only in-frame clones and omits some. Here the sample spans around 500,000 clones, 70% to 90% being singletons. The sample belongs to a study of blood T cell repertoires in COVID-19. Study details: Material from acute and convalescent COVID-19 was sourced from the United States, Italy and Spain.

Sequencing was done on a sample of peripheral blood. The chain links TRBV19 to TRBJ2-2; TRBD2 might be the D (5 bases). This receptor was taken from a human donor in a cohort sampled during active COVID-19. CDR3 sequence: CASSIAYGVSVGELFF. DNA for the CDR3: TGTGCCAGTAGTATAGCGTACGGGGTTTCGGTCGGGGAGCTGTTTTTT.